This T cell receptor (beta chain) originates from a study of identical twins. TCRdb reprocessed the 5' RACE reads with MiXCR, giving one entry per CDR3 protein. The table records about 530,000 distinct CDR3 sequences, 13% to 15% of them present only once. Germline CDR1 is MNHEY and CDR2 is SVGEGT. The V and J ends lost 10 bases and 0 bases respectively, with 14 bases between them. The CDR3 is made up of 14 amino acids. This clonotype was seen only a few times. The sample also formed part of further work on yellow fever vaccine responses in identical twins.

The sequencing sample was made of CD4+ T cells sorted from blood. The sequence was obtained from a woman between 18 and 30 years old in good health. The rearrangement joins TRBV6-2 or TRBV6-3 to TRBJ2-3; no clear D gene. This CDR3 reads CAIKRITSTDTQYF. CDR3 coding DNA: TGTGCCATCAAACGCATCACTAGCACAGATACGCAGTATTTT.